The 5 T cell receptor beta chains below were found in one sample sequenced in a study of breast tumors, draining lymph nodes, adjacent tissues. In TCRdb, the multiplex PCR reads were re-called with MiXCR into one record per CDR3 protein. The sample gives about 300,000 distinct CDR3 sequences, 30% of which show up once; roughly 1.2% is in the top ten. The lymph nodes were axillary draining lymph nodes from breast cancer patients. Sequenced sample: axillary lymph node tissue. The receptors shown here come from a female donor with breast cancer. Some clones in this sample may be carry-over from other donors' samples.

The rearrangement links TRBV3-2 to TRBJ2-3; the table gives TRBD2 as D, unverified against the DNA. TRBV3-2 is a pseudogene locus. The CDR3 totals 19 residues. DNA of the CDR3: TGTGCCAGCAGACACACCTTTGGGACTAGCGGCGTGAGCACAGATACGCAGTATTTT. The encoded protein is CASRHTFGTSGVSTDTQYF.

The gene calls are TRBV4-1 and TRBJ1-6; no clear D. Trimming cost V 4 bases and J 12 bases, with 19 bases left between them. The germline V gene encodes CDR1 MGHRA and CDR2 YSYEKL. The CDR3 runs 15 residues. The CDR3 nucleotides are TGCGCCAGCAGCCCTGACTTGAGGGTACAATTACCCCTCCACTTT. Encoded protein: CASSPDLRVQLPLHF.

This clonotype has at least ten counts. The V call is TRBV12-5, the J call TRBJ2-2, with 8 bases matching TRBD1. The CDR3 length is 13 residues. Germline CDR1 is LGHNT and CDR2 is FRNRAP. The V segment lost 8 bases and the J segment 9 bases; nucleotides outside the gene matches: 8. The CDR3 spells CASRTGHSRELFF. In DNA form, the CDR3 reads TGTGCTAGTCGGACAGGGCATTCCCGGGAGCTGTTTTTT.

This clonotype was observed a handful of times. V is TRBV11-2 and J is TRBJ2-5; 11 bases are a match to TRBD2. J gave up 2 bases and V 3 bases, and 8 bases lay outside the gene matches. Germline CDR1 and CDR2: SGHAT and FQNNGV. This CDR3 region has 17 residues. As DNA, the CDR3 is TGTGCCAGCAGCTTGGTCGGGACTAGCGGACCGCAAGAGACCCAGTACTTC. As protein: CASSLVGTSGPQETQYF.

V is TRBV29-1 and J is TRBJ1-2, with 7 bases aligning to TRBD1. Losses at the gene ends were 8 bases for V and 4 bases for J; bases not matched to a gene: 16. The CDR3 length is 15 residues. The germline V gene encodes CDR1 SQVTM and CDR2 ANQGSEA. The CDR3 spells CSLGPGTEAIYGYTF. DNA for the CDR3: TGCAGCTTGGGACCCGGGACAGAGGCCATCTATGGCTACACCTTC.